This entry concerns a single T cell receptor beta chain. Its antigen is unknown. No much larger clone exists at a distance of one base, and base qualities are not known. Its CDR3 holds 15 amino acids, cysteine through phenylalanine. Solely the CDR3 DNA is kept, with 45 bases framed from the first base. For this chain, trimming is 5 bases at the V end and 0 bases at the J end, and the number of junction bases without a gene match is 4. CDR1 is given as MDHEN and CDR2 as SYDVKM, both from the germline V gene. The record originates from a study of T cell changes during pregnancy in multiple sclerosis (dated by TCRdb to between 2018 and 2021). As for the study more broadly: The study examined how the T cell repertoire changed over the course of pregnancy in women with multiple sclerosis.

Libraries came from the immunoSEQ multiplex PCR assay. TCRdb re-hosts the immuneACCESS table, in-frame sequences only. Its copies lack some clones; in the studies checked, an unresolved V gene accounts for under half of them, and the cause for the rest is not known. For this sample the table gives about 30,000 clones, of which 80% to 90% were detected only once. 6.9% of the sample is held by the ten biggest clonotypes. This clonotype was sampled from a female donor with multiple sclerosis, enrolled in a pregnancy study. Here the sequenced sample was CD8+ T cells from peripheral blood mononuclear cells, taken in the second trimester of pregnancy. This sequence uses TRBV28 and TRBJ1-5, with 7 bases in between that match TRBD1. The CDR3 protein: CASSLGTVSNQPQHF. The nucleotides are TGTGCCAGCAGTCTGGGGACAGTTAGCAATCAGCCCCAGCATTTT.